Following are 18 T cell receptor beta chains from one sample sequenced in a study of T cells in Graves' hyperthyroidism and ophthalmopathy. RNA transcripts provided the source from which TCR beta CDR3 regions were amplified. Carried out on the TCR CDR3, a first-round RT-PCR used the HTBI primer set. TCRdb reanalysed the multiplex PCR reads using MiXCR and keeps one entry per CDR3 protein. The repertoire consists of around 700,000 distinct CDR3 sequences, with approximately 19% occurring once and the leading ten covering over 15%. Material for sequencing was blood. These receptors all come from a woman aged 45-65 years with Graves' hyperthyroidism that later progressed to Graves' ophthalmopathy.

The sample holds many counts of this clonotype. J is TRBJ2-1 and V is TRBV3-1; the match to TRBD1 covers 9 bases. After removal of 4 bases from V and 2 bases from J, the junction contained 6 bases not matched to a gene. Per the germline V gene, CDR1 is LGHDT and CDR2 is YNNKEL (reference sequence). CDR3 length: 16 residues. CDR3: CASSPGQGYPYNEQFF. The CDR3 region has the DNA TGTGCCAGCAGCCCGGGACAGGGATACCCCTACAATGAGCAGTTCTTC.

This clonotype was counted many times. The V gene is TRBV3-1, the J gene TRBJ2-3; 7 bases align to TRBD2. V shed 1 base, J shed 1 base, and the junction held 5 bases outside the gene matches. The CDR3 runs to 16 residues. In germline, CDR1 is LGHDT, CDR2 YNNKEL (reference sequence). The CDR3 coding sequence is TGTGCCAGCAGCCAAGGGGATAGCGGGCGCACAGATACGCAGTATTTT. This gives the protein CASSQGDSGRTDTQYF.

This clonotype was detected a few times. V and J are TRBV5-6 and TRBJ2-3; no clear D. The V end lost 2 bases, the J end lost 0 bases, and 13 bases lay between the germline ends. The length of the CDR3 is 16 residues. Germline lookup yields CDR1 SGHDT and CDR2 YYEEEE. CDR3 DNA sequence: TGTGCCAGCAGCTTTTCCCCCCCCAGAAGCACAGATACGCAGTATTTT. This translates into CASSFSPPRSTDTQYF.

Only a few counts were recorded for this clonotype. J is TRBJ1-4 and V is TRBV27; no firm D call. Germline V gene data show CDR1 as MNHEY and CDR2 as SMNVEV (reference sequence). The CDR3 runs to 16 residues. V was clipped by 5 bases and J by 6 bases, with 19 bases between them. CDR3 sequence: CASSPRGVDDYEKLFF. CDR3 sequence (DNA): TGTGCCAGCAGTCCCCGGGGAGTGGACGACTATGAAAAACTGTTTTTT.

There are a few counts of this clonotype. The V call is TRBV12-3 or TRBV12-4, the J call TRBJ2-3; TRBD2 matches at 11 bases. The CDR3 contains 16 residues. V was clipped by 5 bases and J by 5 bases; unmatched bases: 9. The CDR3 nucleotides read TGTGCCAGCAGTCCTGGACTAGCGGGTCCCCAAGATACGCAGTATTTT. This sequence encodes CASSPGLAGPQDTQYF.

This clonotype occurred many times. V usage is TRBV5-8 and J usage is TRBJ2-3, with TRBD2 as a possible D gene (6 bases). The CDR3 length is 17 residues. Looked up from germline, CDR1 is SGHTS and CDR2 is YDEGEE. Deletions cut 6 bases from V and 2 bases from J, with 22 bases between. CDR3 sequence reads: CASIYNGGTLITDTQYF. The CDR3, as DNA: TGTGCCAGCATCTACAACGGGGGAACGCTAATCACAGATACGCAGTATTTT. Supplemented by reference TRBV5-8 and TRBJ2-3, the full variable domain reads EAGVTQSPTHLIKTRGQQATLRCSPISGHTSVYWYQQALGLGLQFLLWYDEGEERNRGNFPPRFSGRQFPNYSSELNVNALELEDSALYLCASIYNGGTLITDTQYFGPGTRLTVL.

In its sample, this clonotype was seen many times. The chain carries TRBV12-3 or TRBV12-4 and TRBJ2-3, with 10 bases matching TRBD1. Trimming removed 5 bases from V and 3 bases from J; junction bases left unmatched: 8. CDR3 length: 16 residues. CDR3 in amino acids: CASSPRTGGLTDTQYF. In DNA, the CDR3 is TGTGCCAGCAGTCCTCGGACAGGGGGTTTGACAGATACGCAGTATTTT.

This rearrangement joins TRBV25-1 to TRBJ1-2; no firm D call. This CDR3 contains 14 residues. Deletions cut 0 bases from V and 4 bases from J, with 9 bases between. Germline loops: CDR1 MGHDK, CDR2 SYGVNS. The CDR3 here is CASSEYMTSYGYTF. CDR3 nucleotide sequence: TGTGCCAGCAGTGAATATATGACTTCCTATGGCTACACCTTC.

At least ten counts were recorded for this clonotype. The gene calls are TRBV4-1 and TRBJ2-7; D is tentatively TRBD1 or TRBD2 (6 bases each). The germline V and J ends were trimmed by 4 bases and 4 bases, with 17 bases remaining between them. The CDR3 extends over 15 amino acids. CDR1 MGHRA and CDR2 YSYEKL come from the germline V gene. The CDR3 DNA reads as TGCGCCAGCAGCCCCGAGGGGCCGGGGGCTTACGAGCAGTACTTC. Protein: CASSPEGPGAYEQYF.

This clonotype has ten or more counts. The chain employs TRBV7-3 and TRBJ2-3; D might be TRBD2 (6 bases). The CDR3 runs 14 residues. The V end was cut by 6 bases, the J end by 2 bases, with 12 bases between. The germline V gene encodes CDR1 SGHTA and CDR2 FQGTGA. CDR3 sequence: CASRLSGYTDTQYF. The DNA of the CDR3 is TGTGCCAGCAGACTTAGCGGTTACACAGATACGCAGTATTTT.

This clonotype appeared once. The junction does not match germline at one end; this may be a read error. The rearrangement links TRBV2 to TRBJ1-3, with a weak D call TRBD1 (6 bases). The CDR3 has 14 amino acids. Germline CDR1 is SNHLY and CDR2 is FYNNEI. As DNA, the CDR3 is TGTGCCGGCAGCGGTGGGGACACGGTCGACACCATATATTTT. This gives the protein CAGSGGDTVDTIYF.

At least ten counts were recorded for this clonotype. This chain uses TRBV5-1 with TRBJ2-7, with D possibly being TRBD2 (5 bases). Trimming took off 0 bases at V and 2 bases at J, with 18 bases between the two ends. The germline gives CDR1 SGHRS, CDR2 YFSETQ. The CDR3 runs 17 residues. CDR3 residues: CASSLALDSYPPYEQYF. CDR3 in DNA: TGCGCCAGCAGCTTGGCCCTGGACTCTTATCCCCCCTACGAGCAGTACTTC. The variable domain in full, with the rest retrieved from reference TRBV5-1 and TRBJ2-7, is KAGVTQTPRYLIKTRGQQVTLSCSPISGHRSVSWYQQTPGQGLQFLFEYFSETQRNKGNFPGRFSGRQFSNSRSEMNVSTLELGDSALYLCASSLALDSYPPYEQYFGPGTRLTVT.

V is TRBV19 and J is TRBJ2-1; 7 nucleotides line up with TRBD1. CDR3 size: 12 residues. CDR1 and CDR2 from the germline V gene are LNHDA and SQIVND (reference sequence). The J segment lost 10 bases and the V segment lost 10 bases, leaving 10 bases of the junction unmatched. CDR3 DNA: TGTGCCACCCTTGACAGGGTAGGCGAGCAGTTCTTC. This encodes CATLDRVGEQFF.

This clonotype occurred a few times. The V and J genes are TRBV9 and TRBJ1-3; D might be TRBD1 (6 bases). The germline CDR1 and CDR2 sequences are SGDLS and YYNGEE. This CDR3 has 16 amino acids. V shed 0 bases and J shed 0 bases, with 10 bases lying between them. CDR3 sequence reads: CASSVGGGTSGNTIYF. CDR3 sequence (DNA): TGTGCCAGCAGCGTAGGAGGGGGGACCTCTGGAAACACCATATATTTT.

Regarding this clonotype: With a much larger clone just one base away, this may be a read error. The V and J genes are TRBV5-1 and TRBJ2-7; D gene unclear. Germline V CDR1 and CDR2: SGHRS, YFSETQ. This CDR3 is built from 13 residues. The chain's CDR3 is CAGSIDRYNEQYF. For the CDR3, the DNA is TGCGCCGGCAGCATAGACCGGTACAACGAGCAGTACTTC.

Many counts were recorded for this clonotype. The V call is TRBV10-2, the J call TRBJ1-1, with 9 bases matching TRBD1. Germline loops: CDR1 WSHSY, CDR2 SAAADI. V lost 5 bases to trimming and J lost 3 bases; unmatched junction nucleotides: 4. The CDR3 spans 14 residues. The CDR3 DNA reads as TGCGCCAGCAGTCCGACAGGGGGATACACTGAAGCTTTCTTT. It is translated as CASSPTGGYTEAFF.

This clonotype appeared many times. J is TRBJ2-6 and V is TRBV7-2; TRBD1 is a possible D gene (6 bases). The CDR3 length is 17 residues. V shed 4 bases and J shed 0 bases, with 13 bases lying between them. The germline gives CDR1 SGHTA, CDR2 FQGNSA. CDR3 region: CASSYRAVHSGANVLTF. CDR3 DNA: TGTGCCAGCAGCTACAGGGCCGTACACTCTGGGGCCAACGTCCTGACTTTC.

There are a few counts of this clonotype. The genes are TRBV27 and TRBJ2-5; D may be TRBD2 (5 bases). Germline lookup yields CDR1 MNHEY and CDR2 SMNVEV (reference sequence). The CDR3 totals 14 residues. The V end lost 4 bases, the J end lost 3 bases, and 12 bases lay between the germline ends. CDR3 in amino acids: CASSYGLNEETQYF. CDR3 DNA: TGTGCCAGCAGTTACGGACTCAACGAAGAGACCCAGTACTTC.